This T cell receptor (beta chain) derives from a study of OX40 agonist ivuxolimab in advanced cancers. The wider study: Partial responses were achieved by three patients, one with hepatocellular carcinoma and two with cutaneous melanoma.

The germline gives CDR1 MNHEY, CDR2 SVGAGI. The CDR3 extends over 13 amino acids. The ends were cut back, 5 bases at V and 2 bases at J, with 9 bases in the middle. The protocol was immunoSEQ multiplex PCR, while the TCRdb copy is restricted to in-frame clones and leaves out a portion. The sample contains 95,000 to 100,000 clones, approximately 80% of which appear only once. Patients were excluded for autoimmune disease history or systemic immunosuppression. Study observations and caveats: The antigen specificity of the peripheral T cells (those that were expanded) was not determined.

Note on this clone: The antigen remains undetermined.

The rearrangement joins TRBV6-5 to TRBJ1-1; D is ambiguous. The sequence derives from an adult with an advanced solid tumor such as melanoma, head and neck, liver or kidney cancer. Sequences were derived from CD4+ or CD8+ T cells sorted from blood, sampled in a trial of the OX40 agonist ivuxolimab. CDR3 residues: CASSTDINTEAFF. DNA of the CDR3: TGTGCCAGCAGTACCGACATCAACACTGAAGCTTTCTTT.